Below, 8 T cell receptor beta chains from the same sample are listed, as sequenced in a study of GPR56 and killer-like receptors on CD4 memory cells. Cells were FACS-enriched into one of five CD4+ populations defined by killer cell lectin-like receptor and GPR56 expression. TCRdb re-analyzed the reads; it lists each CDR3 protein once, without DNA. This repertoire includes some 2,100 distinct CDR3 sequences. Sequenced sample: memory CD4+ T cells from blood. The receptors were sampled from a human donor in good health.

The chain couples TRBV20-1 to TRBJ2-7; the TRBD1 assignment by TCRdb is unverifiable without DNA. Germline lookup yields CDR1 DFQATT and CDR2 SNEGSKA (reference sequence). CDR3 length: 13 amino acids. CDR3 region: CSAKDILSYEQYF.

This clonotype is classed as large by frequency. The V gene is TRBV7-2, the J gene TRBJ2-5; TCRdb's D gene call, TRBD2, goes unchecked for lack of DNA. The germline CDR1 and CDR2 sequences are SGHTA and FQGNSA. The CDR3 extends over 14 amino acids. The CDR3 here is CASSFSSGGETQYF.

J is TRBJ2-2 and V is TRBV20-1. The V gene's germline CDR1 is DFQATT and CDR2 SNEGSKA (reference sequence). This CDR3 is built from 12 residues. CDR3 in amino acids: CSASGDTGELFF.

The CDR3 loop is CSARKAGVKWGSTDTQYF. The chain is built from TRBV20-1 and TRBJ2-3; TCRdb outputs TRBD2, but without DNA this stays unchecked. Germline V lookup: CDR1 DFQATT, CDR2 SNEGSKA (reference sequence). The CDR3 is 18 amino acids.

V is TRBV18 and J is TRBJ1-2. Germline loops: CDR1 KGHSH, CDR2 LQKENI. The CDR3 consists of 14 residues. The CDR3 is CASSPALDTFGYTF.

This chain uses TRBV20-1 with TRBJ2-5; TCRdb's assignment of TRBD2 cannot be checked, as there is no DNA. Germline CDR1 and CDR2: DFQATT and SNEGSKA (reference sequence). CDR3 length: 17 residues. The CDR3 is CSATPGLAGGLWETQYF.

The chain carries TRBV15 and TRBJ2-6. This CDR3 comprises 16 residues. Germline CDR1 LNHNV, CDR2 YYDKDF (reference sequence). The CDR3 sequence is CATSRDLASGANVLTF.

This clonotype ranks as medium-sized in terms of frequency. The chain carries TRBV18 and TRBJ1-3. The germline V gene encodes CDR1 KGHSH and CDR2 LQKENI. CDR3 length: 14 amino acids. CDR3 sequence: CASSTKTTGNTIYF.